This TCR beta chain was observed in a study of control samples from healthy donors and cancer patients. Data came from immunoSEQ multiplex PCR; TCRdb stores just in-frame clones and leaves some out. The table records about 170,000 clones, around nine tenths of them present only once. The source is a woman aged 30 to 39 in good health. The sequencing input was blood.

Here the CDR3 reads CAISEGVGGDNEQFF. DNA for the CDR3: TGTGCCATCAGTGAGGGGGTGGGAGGGGACAATGAGCAGTTCTTC. V and J are TRBV10-3 and TRBJ2-1; 7 nucleotides align to TRBD2. The CDR3 runs 15 residues. V shed 2 bases and J 5 bases; nucleotides not matched to a gene: 6. Germline CDR1 and CDR2: ENHRY and SYGVKD.